The 3 T cell receptor beta chains given below trace back to one sample, sequenced in a study of radiotherapy plus CTLA-4 blockade in lung cancer. The protocol was immunoSEQ multiplex PCR, while the TCRdb copy is restricted to in-frame clones and leaves out a portion. The table shows tens of thousands of clones, with 70% to 80% occurring only once. The sequences come from peripheral blood, collected from a patient treated with radiotherapy plus ipilimumab. The receptors were gathered from a human donor with non-small cell lung cancer who had a complete response to radiotherapy plus ipilimumab.

The chain links TRBV19 to TRBJ1-2; D ambiguous. The CDR3 totals 15 residues. The V gene lost 0 bases and the J gene lost 4 bases, with 12 bases spanning the gap. Germline-derived CDR1 and CDR2 are LNHDA and SQIVND (reference sequence). CDR3 residues: CASSIERGGGYGYTF. The CDR3 bases are TGTGCCAGTAGTATAGAGCGGGGAGGTGGCTATGGCTACACCTTC.

The J gene is TRBJ2-7, the V gene TRBV5-1; TRBD2 agrees at 9 bases. V trimming: 4 bases; J trimming: 5 bases; junction bases outside the gene matches: 13. CDR3 length: 16 amino acids. Germline loops: CDR1 SGHRS, CDR2 YFSETQ. The CDR3 DNA reads as TGCGCCAGCAGCGCCACCTGGATGCGGGGGGGTAACGAGCAGTACTTC. Translated: CASSATWMRGGNEQYF.

The gene calls are TRBV7-9 and TRBJ2-1, with 13 bases identical to TRBD2. The ends lost 5 bases at V and 8 bases at J; junction bases unmatched: 18. The CDR3 totals 19 residues. The germline CDR1 and CDR2 sequences are SEHNR and FQNEAQ (reference sequence). The CDR3 sequence: CASSPRTGTSGATVYEQFF. CDR3 DNA sequence: TGTGCCAGCAGCCCGCGAACCGGGACTAGCGGGGCAACAGTGTATGAGCAGTTCTTC.